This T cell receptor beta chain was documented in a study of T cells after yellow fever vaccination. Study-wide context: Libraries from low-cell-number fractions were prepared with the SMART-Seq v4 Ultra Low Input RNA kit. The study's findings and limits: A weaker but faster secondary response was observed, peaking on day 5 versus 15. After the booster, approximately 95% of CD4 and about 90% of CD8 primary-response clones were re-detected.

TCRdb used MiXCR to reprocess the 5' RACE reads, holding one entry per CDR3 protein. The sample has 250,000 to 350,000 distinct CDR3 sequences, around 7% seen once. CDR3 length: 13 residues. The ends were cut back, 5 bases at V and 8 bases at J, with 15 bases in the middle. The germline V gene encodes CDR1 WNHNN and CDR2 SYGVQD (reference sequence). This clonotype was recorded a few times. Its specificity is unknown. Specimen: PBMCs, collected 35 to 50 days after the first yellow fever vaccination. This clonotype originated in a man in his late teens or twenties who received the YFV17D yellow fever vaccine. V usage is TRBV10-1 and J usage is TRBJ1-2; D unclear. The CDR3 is CASSPERSTGYTF. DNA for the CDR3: TGCGCCAGCAGTCCTGAGAGGTCGACAGGCTACACCTTC.